Each of the 5 T cell receptor beta chains below was sequenced from the same sample in a study of cytomegalovirus exposure and HLA in healthy donors. In the PCR, 60 Vbeta and 13 Jbeta primers were used. Generated by immunoSEQ multiplex PCR, the TCRdb table keeps only in-frame clones and is missing some. Altogether around 100,000 clones are present, roughly 78% being singletons, with the ten largest covering around 4%. Sequencing used PBMCs. The receptors derive from a male donor in good health and CMV-seropositive.

As DNA, the CDR3 is TGTGCCTGGACTCTCGCAGCGGGGGTCGGGGAGCTGTTTTTT. This encodes CAWTLAAGVGELFF. This sequence joins TRBV30 and TRBJ2-2; 8 bases match TRBD2. V gave up 4 bases and J gave up 7 bases; unmatched junction bases: 8. This CDR3 region has 14 residues. Germline-derived CDR1 and CDR2 are GTSNPN and SVGIG (reference sequence).

Note on this clone: The junction departs from germline at one end; a sequencing error may be responsible. The chain links TRBV7-9 to TRBJ2-7; D is uncertain. Germline V gene lookup returns CDR1 SEHNR and CDR2 FQNEAQ (reference sequence). The CDR3 is 12 residues long. Here the CDR3 reads CSSHTSLNEQYF. In DNA, the CDR3 is TGTTCCAGCCATACGAGCCTTAACGAGCAGTACTTC.

The sample holds one count of this clone. The chain is built from TRBV7-6 and TRBJ2-7, with unresolved D. Germline V gene sequence: CDR1 SGHVS, CDR2 FNYEAQ. The CDR3 is 13 amino acids. V gave up 0 bases and J gave up 5 bases, with 8 bases separating them. The CDR3 DNA follows: TGTGCCAGCAGCTTAGCGCTTTCGGACGAGCAGTACTTC. Its protein is CASSLALSDEQYF.

This clone has only a few counts. This chain links TRBV6-5 with TRBJ2-3; weak D call: TRBD2 (6 bases). Per germline, CDR1 MNHEY and CDR2 SVGAGI. The CDR3 is 15 residues long. The V end was cut by 0 bases, the J end by 1 base, with 8 bases between. The CDR3 DNA reads as TGTGCCAGCAGTTACTCGCCGGGGGGCACAGATACGCAGTATTTT. This encodes CASSYSPGGTDTQYF.

This clone was observed once. This chain links TRBV9 with TRBJ1-1, with D perhaps TRBD1 (6 bases). The CDR3 runs to 15 residues. The germline gives CDR1 SGDLS, CDR2 YYNGEE. Trimming took 0 bases from V and 3 from J, leaving 12 bases between them. CDR3 protein: CASSVVQGTYTEAFF. As DNA, the CDR3 is TGTGCCAGCAGCGTAGTACAGGGCACCTACACTGAAGCTTTCTTT. Full variable domain (rest looked up from reference TRBV9 and TRBJ1-1): DSGVTQTPKHLITATGQRVTLRCSPRSGDLSVYWYQQSLDQGLQFLIQYYNGEERAKGNILERFSAQQFPDLHSELNLSSLELGDSALYFCASSVVQGTYTEAFFGQGTRLTVV.